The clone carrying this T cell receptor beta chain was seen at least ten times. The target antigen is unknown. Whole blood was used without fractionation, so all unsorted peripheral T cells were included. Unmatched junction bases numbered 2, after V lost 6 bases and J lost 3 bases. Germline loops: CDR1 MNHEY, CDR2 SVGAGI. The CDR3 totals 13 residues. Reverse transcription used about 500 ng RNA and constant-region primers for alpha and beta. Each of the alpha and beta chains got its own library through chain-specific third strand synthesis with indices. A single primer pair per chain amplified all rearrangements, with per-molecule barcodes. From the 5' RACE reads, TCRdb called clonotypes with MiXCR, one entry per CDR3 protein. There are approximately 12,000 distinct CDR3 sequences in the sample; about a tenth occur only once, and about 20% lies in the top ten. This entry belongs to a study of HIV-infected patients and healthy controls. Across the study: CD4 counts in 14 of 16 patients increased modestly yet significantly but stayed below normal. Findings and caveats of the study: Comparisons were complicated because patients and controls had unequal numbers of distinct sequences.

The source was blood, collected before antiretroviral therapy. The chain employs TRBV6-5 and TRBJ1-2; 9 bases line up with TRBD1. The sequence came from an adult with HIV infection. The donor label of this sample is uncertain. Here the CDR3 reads CASRGQGYYGYTF. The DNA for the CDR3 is TGTGCCAGCAGGGGACAGGGATACTATGGCTACACCTTC.